This T cell receptor beta chain was found in a study of cytomegalovirus exposure and HLA in healthy donors. Turning to the study itself: The roughly 130 validation repertoires used the same platform as the 600 to 750 first-cohort repertoires (as reported by a later analysis). Findings and caveats of the study: That first-cohort TCR clusters tended to co-occur in the roughly 130 validation repertoires was found in a later analysis. Overall, approximately 150 TCR beta chains were annotated as cytomegalovirus-associated.

This clone was seen only a few times. What it binds is unknown. TCRdb's copy holds only in-frame clones and misses some; the assay was immunoSEQ multiplex PCR. The sample holds more than 95,000 clones, approximately 91% seen once. Germline loops: CDR1 MNHEY, CDR2 SVGAGI. The V end lost 0 bases, the J end lost 4 bases, and 7 bases lay between the germline ends. This CDR3 comprises 13 residues. The sequencing sample was made of PBMCs. The chain is built from TRBV6-5 and TRBJ2-7, with no clear D. The clonotype comes from a woman aged 18-30 years in good health and CMV-seronegative. The DNA of the CDR3 is TGTGCCAGCAGTTACTCGATCGGGTACGAGCAGTACTTC. Its translation: CASSYSIGYEQYF.